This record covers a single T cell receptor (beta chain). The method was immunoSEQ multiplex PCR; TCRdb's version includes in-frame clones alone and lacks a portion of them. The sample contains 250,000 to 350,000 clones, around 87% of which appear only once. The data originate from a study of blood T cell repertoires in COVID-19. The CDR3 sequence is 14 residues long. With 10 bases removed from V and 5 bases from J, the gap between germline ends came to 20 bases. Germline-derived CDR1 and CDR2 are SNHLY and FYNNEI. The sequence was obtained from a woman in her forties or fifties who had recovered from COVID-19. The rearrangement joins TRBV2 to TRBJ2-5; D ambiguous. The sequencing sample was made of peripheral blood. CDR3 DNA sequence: TGTGCCACCACCCGAGATGGTCCAGGCGAGACCCAGTACTTC. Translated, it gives CATTRDGPGETQYF.